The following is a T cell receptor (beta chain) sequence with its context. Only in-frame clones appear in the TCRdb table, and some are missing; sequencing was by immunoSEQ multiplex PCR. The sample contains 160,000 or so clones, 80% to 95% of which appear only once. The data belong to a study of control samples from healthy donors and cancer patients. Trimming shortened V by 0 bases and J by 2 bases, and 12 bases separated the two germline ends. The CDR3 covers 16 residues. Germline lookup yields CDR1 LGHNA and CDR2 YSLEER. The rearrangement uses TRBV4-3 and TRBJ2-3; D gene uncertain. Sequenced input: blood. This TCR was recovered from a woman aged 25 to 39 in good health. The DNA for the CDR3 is TGCGCCAGCAGCCAAGAGGAACGGTTTTACACAGATACGCAGTATTTT. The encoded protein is CASSQEERFYTDTQYF.